The 2 T cell receptor beta chains listed next were all sequenced from one sample in a study of cytotoxic CD8 clonotypes in ibrutinib-treated CLL. The data were produced by immunoSEQ multiplex PCR, yet TCRdb's version contains in-frame clones alone and is incomplete. The sample has around 91,000 clones, 70% to 90% seen once. Here the sequenced sample was PBMCs, taken before ibrutinib treatment. These receptors came from a human donor with chronic lymphocytic leukemia.

The V gene is TRBV11-2, the J gene TRBJ1-5; 8 bases align to TRBD1. The CDR3 totals 16 residues. Germline V gives CDR1 SGHAT, CDR2 FQNNGV. V lost 5 bases, J lost 8 bases, and 14 bases stayed unmatched. The CDR3 DNA follows: TGTGCCAGCAGCCTATGGCGTGGGACAGGAGTTAAGCCCCAGCATTTT. Translating gives CASSLWRGTGVKPQHF.

The chain carries TRBV6-1 and TRBJ2-5, with D unclear. Germline-derived CDR1 and CDR2 are MNHNS and SASEGT. CDR3 length: 17 amino acids. V gave up 0 bases and J gave up 4 bases, with 18 bases separating them. CDR3 residues: CASSEARGGIFLETQYF. The CDR3 DNA reads TGTGCCAGCAGTGAAGCCCGAGGCGGAATCTTTCTAGAGACCCAGTACTTC.